The next 32 T cell receptor beta chains were all read from a single sample in a study of CD8 T cells in ankylosing spondylitis. One entry per CDR3 protein results from TCRdb running MiXCR on the 5' RACE reads. The table has approximately 110,000 distinct CDR3 sequences, under 30% seen once. Sequenced input: synovial fluid, either unsorted or a sorted T cell fraction (not recorded which). These receptors were obtained from a male donor with ankylosing spondylitis.

This clonotype was counted between two and nine times. The J gene is TRBJ2-1, the V gene TRBV27; 13 nucleotides align to TRBD2. The CDR3 loop spans 15 amino acids. Germline-derived CDR1 and CDR2 are MNHEY and SMNVEV (reference sequence). Losses at the gene ends were 6 bases for V and 4 bases for J; bases not matched to a gene: 3. The CDR3, as DNA: TGTGCCAGCAGGCTGGGACTAGCGGGATACAATGAGCAGTTCTTC. Encoded protein: CASRLGLAGYNEQFF.

This clonotype came up a few times. This rearrangement joins TRBV5-1 to TRBJ2-5, with 7 bases fitting TRBD1. CDR1 and CDR2 (germline): SGHRS, YFSETQ. With 5 bases clipped from V and 2 bases from J, the junction kept 9 bases outside the gene matches. This CDR3 spans 15 amino acids. DNA for the CDR3: TGCGCCAGCAGACCAGCGACAGGGTCTCAAGAGACCCAGTACTTC. Translation: CASRPATGSQETQYF. The full variable domain, in which reference TRBV5-1 and TRBJ2-5 provide the parts outside the CDR3, is KAGVTQTPRYLIKTRGQQVTLSCSPISGHRSVSWYQQTPGQGLQFLFEYFSETQRNKGNFPGRFSGRQFSNSRSEMNVSTLELGDSALYLCASRPATGSQETQYFGPGTRLLVL.

The chain combines TRBV6-1 with TRBJ2-2; the D gene is possibly TRBD2 (6 bases). V was cut by 6 bases and J by 8 bases, with 19 bases left in between. Germline CDR1 is MNHNS and CDR2 is SASEGT. This CDR3 is 15 amino acids long. CDR3 region: CASRPGQGGRGELFF. The CDR3 DNA sequence: TGTGCCAGCAGGCCAGGGCAGGGAGGTAGAGGGGAGCTGTTTTTT.

In this sample, this clonotype turned up many times. The chain carries TRBV19 and TRBJ2-5; D is possibly TRBD2 (5 bases). This CDR3 is built from 15 residues. The V end lost 3 bases, the J end lost 5 bases, and 16 bases lay between the germline ends. Per germline, CDR1 LNHDA and CDR2 SQIVND (reference sequence). The CDR3 spells CASSIFASSVETQYF. The CDR3 DNA sequence: TGTGCCAGTAGTATCTTCGCTAGCAGCGTGGAGACCCAGTACTTC. The full variable domain, its missing parts supplied by reference TRBV19 and TRBJ2-5, is DGGITQSPKYLFRKEGQNVTLSCEQNLNHDAMYWYRQDPGQGLRLIYYSQIVNDFQKGDIAEGYSVSREKKESFPLTVTSAQKNPTAFYLCASSIFASSVETQYFGPGTRLLVL.

This clonotype was counted many times. The CDR3 loop reads CSATPILASDTQYF. The CDR3 region has the DNA TGCAGTGCTACCCCGATCCTAGCATCAGATACGCAGTATTTT. The V call is TRBV20-1, the J call TRBJ2-3, with D tentatively TRBD2 (5 bases). Germline CDR1 reads DFQATT; CDR2 reads SNEGSKA (reference sequence). CDR3 length equals 14 residues. With 4 bases removed from V and 4 bases from J, the gap between germline ends came to 15 bases.

V usage is TRBV2 and J usage is TRBJ2-1, with a weak D call TRBD2 (5 bases). The germline CDR1 and CDR2 sequences are SNHLY and FYNNEI. The V and J ends lost 5 bases and 4 bases respectively, with 12 bases between them. CDR3 length equals 14 residues. The CDR3 coding sequence is TGTGCCAGCAGTTCCGGACTGGCTTACAATGAGCAGTTCTTC. It codes for CASSSGLAYNEQFF.

This chain joins TRBV6-1 and TRBJ2-7; D is uncertain. The V gene's germline CDR1 is MNHNS and CDR2 SASEGT. V gave up 9 bases and J gave up 2 bases, with 11 bases separating them. The CDR3 sequence is 12 residues long. DNA of the CDR3: TGTGCCAGTTCCGTAGGAACCTACGAGCAGTACTTC. As protein: CASSVGTYEQYF.

Here the CDR3 reads CASSKKNVGCRPNIQYF. CDR3 in DNA: TGTGCCAGCAGCAAAAAAAACGTAGGATGCAGACCTAACATTCAGTACTTC. The rearrangement joins TRBV21-1 to TRBJ2-4. TRBV21-1 is annotated as a pseudogene. CDR3 length: 17 residues.

Many counts were recorded for this clonotype. The chain is built from TRBV20-1 and TRBJ1-2; D unresolved. Germline V CDR1 and CDR2: DFQATT, SNEGSKA (reference sequence). V lost 6 bases and J lost 6, with 11 bases in between. CDR3 length: 11 residues. The CDR3 loop is CSARGGNGYTF. DNA of the CDR3: TGCAGTGCGCGAGGAGGGAATGGCTACACCTTC.

This clonotype turned up a few times. The J gene is TRBJ2-3, the V gene TRBV7-9; the D gene is possibly TRBD2 (6 bases). Germline values: CDR1 SEHNR, CDR2 FQNEAQ (reference sequence). The CDR3 is 17 residues long. V gave up 5 bases and J gave up 6 bases, with 24 bases separating them. The CDR3 here is CASSPPGGARDRDTQYF. CDR3 bases: TGTGCCAGCAGCCCCCCCGGCGGGGCGCGGGATCGGGATACGCAGTATTTT.

The chain carries TRBV7-8 and TRBJ2-1; D is undetermined. The germline V and J ends were trimmed by 0 bases and 12 bases, with 12 bases remaining between them. The CDR3 length is 13 residues. Germline CDR1 reads SGHVS; CDR2 reads FQNEAQ. The CDR3 DNA follows: TGTGCCAGCAGCTTAGCGGGCCCGCGAGTGCAGTTCTTC. Translation: CASSLAGPRVQFF.

CDR3 region: CGSDEQFF. CDR3 bases: TGTGGCTCCGATGAGCAGTTCTTC. The chain links TRBV30 to TRBJ2-1; D is uncertain. The CDR3 sequence is 8 residues long. Germline CDR1 and CDR2: GTSNPN and SVGIG (reference sequence).

The chain is built from TRBV5-1 and TRBJ2-3, with a possible D match to TRBD2 (6 bases). Trimming took off 4 bases at V and 5 bases at J, with 17 bases between the two ends. CDR1 is SGHRS, CDR2 YFSETQ, per germline. The CDR3 has 15 residues. CDR3 in amino acids: CASSLGLRGGDTQYF. Here the CDR3 DNA reads TGCGCCAGCAGCCTGGGACTCCGAGGCGGAGATACGCAGTATTTT.

This chain links TRBV7-2 with TRBJ2-3, with 11 bases identical to TRBD2. The CDR3 sequence is 15 residues long. J was trimmed by 5 bases and V by 7 bases; bases with no gene match: 8. Germline V gene sequence: CDR1 SGHTA, CDR2 FQGNSA. This chain's CDR3 is CASTREGLAVDTQYF. Here the CDR3 DNA reads TGTGCCAGCACCCGTGAGGGACTAGCGGTAGATACGCAGTATTTT.

This rearrangement joins TRBV7-2 to TRBJ2-7, with D possibly being TRBD1 (5 bases). The germline V gene encodes CDR1 SGHTA and CDR2 FQGNSA. The CDR3 is 15 amino acids. Trimming stripped 1 base from V and 4 bases from J, with 14 bases between. CDR3 residues: CASSLGTHAFYEQYV. The CDR3 DNA reads as TGTGCCAGCAGCTTAGGGACACACGCCTTTTACGAGCAGTACGTC.

The V gene is TRBV18, the J gene TRBJ2-7, with 7 bases aligning to TRBD1. Germline CDR1 reads KGHSH; CDR2 reads LQKENI. The junction had 5 bases not matched to a gene; V was cut back by 5 bases and J by 4 bases. The CDR3 has 13 amino acids. The CDR3 region is CASSEGQNYEQYV. CDR3 bases: TGTGCCAGCTCAGAGGGACAGAATTACGAGCAGTACGTC.

This rearrangement joins TRBV20-1 to TRBJ2-1; 7 bases are shared with TRBD2. This CDR3 comprises 15 residues. J gave up 8 bases and V 7 bases, and 17 bases lay outside the gene matches. CDR1 is DFQATT, CDR2 SNEGSKA, per germline (reference sequence). CDR3: CSVGEAGVIKDEQFF. CDR3 DNA sequence: TGCAGTGTGGGCGAGGCGGGAGTAATCAAGGATGAGCAGTTCTTC.

The CDR3 DNA is TGCAGCGTTGACGGGGGGCAGGGGATCTCTGGGGCCAACGTCCTGACTTTC. Translation gives CSVDGGQGISGANVLTF. J is TRBJ2-6 and V is TRBV29-1, with D possibly matching TRBD2 (7 bases). CDR1 and CDR2 from the germline V gene are SQVTM and ANQGSEA. This CDR3 spans 17 amino acids. Trimming removed 3 bases from V and 0 bases from J, with 15 bases in between.

Ten or more counts support this clonotype. The V and J genes are TRBV6-5 and TRBJ1-1; D possibly corresponds to TRBD1 (5 bases). Germline assignment: CDR1 MNHEY and CDR2 SVGAGI. The ends were cut back, 2 bases at V and 8 bases at J, with 9 bases in the middle. This CDR3 spans 12 amino acids. This CDR3 is CASSYGRGEAFF. CDR3 nucleotides: TGTGCCAGCAGTTACGGTAGGGGAGAAGCTTTCTTT.

This clonotype has only a few counts. This chain links TRBV11-2 with TRBJ2-7; 8 bases are shared with TRBD1. This CDR3 comprises 15 residues. Per germline, CDR1 SGHAT and CDR2 FQNNGV. Trimming took 1 base from V and 3 from J; bases not matched to a gene: 5. The CDR3 loop is CASSLVAGGNYEQYF. CDR3 sequence (DNA): TGTGCCAGCAGCTTAGTAGCAGGGGGCAACTACGAGCAGTACTTC. Looking up the rest from reference TRBV11-2 and TRBJ2-7 gives the full variable domain: EAGVAQSPRYKIIEKRQSVAFWCNPISGHATLYWYQQILGQGPKLLIQFQNNGVVDDSQLPKDRFSAERLKGVDSTLKIQPAKLEDSAVYLCASSLVAGGNYEQYFGPGTRLTVT.

This clonotype occurred a few times. The chain combines TRBV20-1 with TRBJ2-7, with 8 nucleotides matching TRBD2. Germline V gene sequence: CDR1 DFQATT, CDR2 SNEGSKA (reference sequence). This CDR3 comprises 14 residues. J was trimmed by 3 bases and V by 0 bases; bases with no gene match: 4. Here the CDR3 reads CSARDAGGVYEQYF. The CDR3 region has the DNA TGCAGTGCTAGAGATGCGGGGGGTGTCTACGAGCAGTACTTC.

This chain connects TRBV6-1 to TRBJ1-3; D is perhaps TRBD1 (5 bases). In germline, CDR1 is MNHNS, CDR2 SASEGT. The CDR3 covers 17 residues. Trimming removed 2 bases at V and 0 bases at J, with 14 bases between. The CDR3 loop is CASSERLGTSSGNTIYF. The CDR3 DNA sequence: TGTGCCAGCAGTGAAAGGCTAGGGACCAGCTCTGGAAACACCATATATTTT.

This clonotype was seen only a few times. The rearrangement uses TRBV27 and TRBJ1-5, with 7 bases that match TRBD1. The CDR3 has 13 residues. Germline CDR1 reads MNHEY; CDR2 reads SMNVEV (reference sequence). V lost 6 bases, J lost 9 bases, and 8 bases stayed unmatched. Written as DNA, the CDR3 is TGTGCCAGCAGCTTCCAGGGGGATCGGCCCCAGCATTTT. Its translation: CASSFQGDRPQHF.

The rearrangement uses TRBV11-2 and TRBJ1-2; maybe TRBD1 (6 bases). V was cut by 0 bases and J by 4 bases, with 12 bases left in between. Germline CDR1 reads SGHAT; CDR2 reads FQNNGV. This CDR3 contains 15 residues. CDR3 DNA sequence: TGTGCCAGCAGCTTAGATCTAGGGGGGATCTATGGCTACACCTTC. This codes for CASSLDLGGIYGYTF.

This clonotype was observed at least ten times. The chain links TRBV11-2 to TRBJ2-2, with D uncertain. Per germline, CDR1 SGHAT and CDR2 FQNNGV. CDR3 size: 14 residues. Trimming stripped 5 bases from V and 8 bases from J, with 15 bases between. The CDR3 region has the DNA TGTGCCAGCAGCCCCTCCGGGCCTTGGGGGGAGCTGTTTTTT. It encodes CASSPSGPWGELFF.

This clonotype was observed at least ten times. The chain's CDR3 is CASSSLRAGSDEQFF. Here the CDR3 DNA reads TGTGCCAGCAGCTCCCTTAGGGCGGGTTCGGATGAGCAGTTCTTC. The J gene is TRBJ2-1, the V gene TRBV11-2, with D perhaps matching TRBD2 (5 bases). This CDR3 comprises 15 residues. The germline V gene encodes CDR1 SGHAT and CDR2 FQNNGV. Trimming removed 4 bases at V and 8 bases at J, with 18 bases between.

This clonotype was counted between two and nine times. The rearrangement links TRBV5-1 to TRBJ2-7; weak D call: TRBD1 (6 bases). CDR1 and CDR2 (germline): SGHRS, YFSETQ. This CDR3 has 12 residues. The V end was cut by 7 bases, the J end by 4 bases, with 12 bases between. This CDR3 is CASRDKIYEQYF. The CDR3 DNA reads TGCGCCAGCCGGGACAAAATTTACGAGCAGTACTTC.

The chain recombines TRBV6-1 with TRBJ1-5; 7 bases agree with TRBD1. CDR3 length equals 15 residues. Looked up from germline, CDR1 is MNHNS and CDR2 is SASEGT. Trimming at V came to 4 bases and at J to 3 bases, leaving 6 bases not matched to a gene. Here the CDR3 DNA reads TGTGCCAGCAGTGTCTACAGGGGTCACAATCAGCCCCAGCATTTT. Translating gives CASSVYRGHNQPQHF.

This clonotype was recorded a few times. The V and J genes are TRBV7-6 and TRBJ1-5; D is unclear. The V gene's germline CDR1 is SGHVS and CDR2 FNYEAQ. The CDR3 has 13 residues. V was clipped by 3 bases and J by 0 bases, with 3 bases between them. The CDR3: CASSLHSNQPQHF. The CDR3 DNA sequence: TGTGCCAGCAGCTTGCATAGCAATCAGCCCCAGCATTTT.

The chain uses TRBV7-8 and TRBJ2-5, with 7 bases lining up with TRBD1. Per germline, CDR1 SGHVS and CDR2 FQNEAQ. CDR3 length: 14 residues. The J segment lost 1 base and the V segment lost 3 bases, leaving 2 bases of the junction unmatched. CDR3 nucleotides: TGTGCCAGCAGCTTCGGGACAGTCCAAGAGACCCAGTACTTC. Its protein product is CASSFGTVQETQYF.

The gene calls are TRBV10-2 and TRBJ2-7; D is perhaps TRBD1 (6 bases). CDR1 is WSHSY, CDR2 SAAADI, per germline. Trimming stripped 3 bases from V and 5 bases from J, with 8 bases between. This CDR3 is 12 amino acids long. CDR3 residues: CASSDAGDEQYV. The CDR3, as DNA: TGCGCCAGCAGTGATGCAGGGGACGAGCAGTACGTC.

This clonotype was counted many times. This chain joins TRBV12-3 or TRBV12-4 and TRBJ2-2, with D unresolved. V lost 6 bases and J 0 bases, leaving 5 bases between the germline ends. The CDR3 is 13 residues long. The CDR3 nucleotides are TGTGCCAGCAGCTCTACGAACACCGGGGAGCTGTTTTTT. Amino acids: CASSSTNTGELFF.